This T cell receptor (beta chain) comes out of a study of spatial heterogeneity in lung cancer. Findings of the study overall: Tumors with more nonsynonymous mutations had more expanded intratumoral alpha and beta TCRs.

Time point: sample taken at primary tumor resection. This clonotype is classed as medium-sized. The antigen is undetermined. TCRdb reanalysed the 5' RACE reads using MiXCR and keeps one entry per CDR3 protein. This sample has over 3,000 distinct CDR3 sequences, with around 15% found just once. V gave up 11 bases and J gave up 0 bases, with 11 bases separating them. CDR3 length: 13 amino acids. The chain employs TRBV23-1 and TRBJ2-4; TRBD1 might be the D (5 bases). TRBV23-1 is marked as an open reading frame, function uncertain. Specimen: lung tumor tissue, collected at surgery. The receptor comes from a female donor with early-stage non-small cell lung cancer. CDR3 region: CAPLGLAKNIQYF. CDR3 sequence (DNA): TGCGCCCCACTGGGGCTAGCCAAAAACATTCAGTACTTC.